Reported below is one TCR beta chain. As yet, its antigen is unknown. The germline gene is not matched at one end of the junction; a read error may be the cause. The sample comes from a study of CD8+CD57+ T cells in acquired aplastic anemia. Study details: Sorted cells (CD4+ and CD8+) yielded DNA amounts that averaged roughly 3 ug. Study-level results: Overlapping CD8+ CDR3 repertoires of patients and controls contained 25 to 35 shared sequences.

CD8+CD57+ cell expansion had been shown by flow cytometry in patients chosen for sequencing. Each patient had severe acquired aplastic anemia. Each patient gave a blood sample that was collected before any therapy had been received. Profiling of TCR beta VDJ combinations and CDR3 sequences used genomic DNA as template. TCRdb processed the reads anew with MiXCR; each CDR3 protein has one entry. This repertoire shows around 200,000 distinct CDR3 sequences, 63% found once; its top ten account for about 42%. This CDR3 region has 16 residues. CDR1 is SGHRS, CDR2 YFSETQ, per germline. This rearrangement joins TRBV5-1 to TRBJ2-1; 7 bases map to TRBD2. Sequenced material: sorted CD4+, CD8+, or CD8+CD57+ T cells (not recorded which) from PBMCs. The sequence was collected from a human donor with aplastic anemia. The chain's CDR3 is CASSLGATSPDNEQFF. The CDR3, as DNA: TGTGCCAGCAGCTTGGGTGCGACTAGCCCCGACAATGAGCAGTTCTTC.